Listed below are T cell receptor beta chains from one sample, sequenced in a study of T cells after yellow fever vaccination. One entry per CDR3 protein, called by TCRdb with MiXCR from the 5' RACE reads. The repertoire holds about 99,000 distinct CDR3 sequences, less than 6% seen once, with 35% to 50% in the top ten. The sample consisted of CD8+ T cells sorted from PBMCs, taken 10 days after the yellow fever booster vaccination. Source of these receptors: a young man who received the YFV17D yellow fever vaccine. The CDR3 runs from the conserved cysteine through the conserved F or W. The order of the fields is J gene, V gene, clone size, D gene, CDR3 protein, CDR3 DNA. A D gene is named only where the DNA matches it firmly. Clone size, where shown, is once, few, many, or a class for clones that have expanded.

>TRBJ1-3|TRBV9|NA|NA
CASSVNRAGNTIYF
TGTGCCAGCAGCGTCAACAGGGCTGGAAACACCATATATTTT
>TRBJ1-3|TRBV15|NA|NA
CATSRPAVSGNTIYF
TGTGCCACCAGCAGACCCGCCGTCTCTGGAAACACCATATATTTT
>TRBJ2-3|TRBV11-3|NA|TRBD2
CASSSSGSGGPDTQYF
TGTGCCAGCAGCTCCTCTGGTAGCGGGGGGCCAGATACGCAGTATTTT
>TRBJ2-7|TRBV12-5|few|NA
CASGHFSYEQYF
TGTGCTAGTGGCCACTTCTCCTACGAGCAGTACTTC
>TRBJ2-3|TRBV11-2|NA|TRBD2
CASSLAGTSGGDTQYF
TGTGCCAGCAGCTTGGCTGGGACTAGCGGGGGAGATACGCAGTATTTT
>TRBJ2-7|TRBV7-2|few|TRBD2
CASSLVFGTSSYEQYF
TGTGCCAGCAGCTTAGTTTTCGGGACTAGCTCCTACGAGCAGTACTTC
>TRBJ2-7|TRBV7-9|NA|TRBD1
CASSSGTVYEQYF
TGTGCCAGCAGTTCCGGGACAGTTTACGAGCAGTACTTC
>TRBJ2-1|TRBV7-9|few|TRBD2
CASSRTSFGNEQFF
TGTGCCAGCAGCAGGACTAGCTTTGGCAATGAGCAGTTCTTC
>TRBJ1-1|TRBV5-1|few|NA
CASSLDQGMNTEAFF
TGCGCCAGCAGCTTGGATCAGGGCATGAACACTGAAGCTTTCTTT
>TRBJ1-1|TRBV20-1|many|NA
CSARVPDQNTEAFF
TGCAGTGCTAGAGTACCGGACCAGAACACTGAAGCTTTCTTT
>TRBJ2-7|TRBV20-1|few|TRBD1
CSASGQGAFYEQYF
TGCAGTGCTAGTGGGCAGGGGGCATTCTACGAGCAGTACTTC
>TRBJ1-1|TRBV5-1|few|TRBD1
CASSLVPGQGTEAFF
TGCGCCAGCAGCTTGGTTCCGGGACAGGGCACTGAAGCTTTCTTT
>TRBJ2-2|TRBV4-1|many|NA
CASSHTTGELFF
TGCGCCAGCAGCCACACCACCGGGGAGCTGTTTTTT
>TRBJ2-5|TRBV27|few|NA
CASHPGGQETQYF
TGTGCCAGCCATCCTGGGGGGCAAGAGACCCAGTACTTC
>TRBJ1-5|TRBV6-2/TRBV6-3|NA|TRBD1
CASSYGTGDVQPQHF
TGTGCCAGCAGTTATGGGACAGGGGATGTTCAGCCCCAGCATTTT
>TRBJ2-5|TRBV12-3/TRBV12-4|many|NA
CASSSKRLETQYF
TGTGCCAGCAGTTCTAAGCGTTTGGAGACCCAGTACTTC
>TRBJ2-5|TRBV4-1|few|NA
CASSHPTGAEETQYF
TGCGCCAGCAGCCACCCCACGGGGGCTGAGGAGACCCAGTACTTC
>TRBJ2-2|TRBV6-2/TRBV6-3|few|NA
CASSTGQLNTGELFF
TGTGCCAGCAGTACAGGACAGTTGAACACCGGGGAGCTGTTTTTT
>TRBJ1-1|TRBV21-1|NA|NA
CASSPRVGTTNTEAFF
TGTGCCAGCAGCCCCCGGGTGGGTACAACGAACACTGAAGCTTTCTTT
>TRBJ2-5|TRBV25-1|few|TRBD1
CASSARQGGTQETQYF
TGTGCCAGCAGTGCCAGACAGGGGGGGACACAAGAGACCCAGTACTTC
>TRBJ2-6|TRBV6-2/TRBV6-3|few|NA
CASGGAQGSGANVLTF
TGTGCCAGCGGGGGAGCACAGGGCTCTGGGGCCAACGTCCTGACTTTC
>TRBJ2-7|TRBV29-1|NA|NA
CSVALSGYEQYF
TGCAGCGTTGCGTTATCGGGCTACGAGCAGTACTTC
>TRBJ2-5|TRBV29-1|NA|NA
CSAAPTGRQETQYF
TGCAGCGCCGCCCCGACCGGGAGACAAGAGACCCAGTACTTC
>TRBJ1-2|TRBV2|NA|NA
CASNTDSIYGYTF
TGTGCCAGCAATACGGACAGTATCTATGGCTACACCTTC
>TRBJ2-2|TRBV19|many|NA
CASNKAANTGELFF
TGTGCCAGTAATAAGGCTGCGAACACCGGGGAGCTGTTTTTT
>TRBJ2-7|TRBV6-5|NA|NA
CASRHNPSDSYEQYF
TGTGCCAGCAGACATAACCCTAGCGACTCCTACGAGCAGTACTTC
>TRBJ2-1|TRBV6-2/TRBV6-3|NA|TRBD2
CASSFTTSGNEQFF
TGTGCCAGCAGTTTTACGACTAGCGGGAATGAGCAGTTCTTC
>TRBJ1-2|TRBV7-2|few|TRBD1
CASSFPPYGTGGYGYTF
TGTGCCAGCAGCTTCCCACCCTACGGTACAGGGGGCTATGGCTACACCTTC
>TRBJ2-1|TRBV5-4|NA|TRBD2
CASSPSGGAGEQFF
TGTGCCAGCAGCCCGAGCGGGGGGGCAGGGGAGCAGTTCTTC
>TRBJ1-6|TRBV20-1|few|TRBD1
CSQRDRENSPLHF
TGCAGTCAGAGGGACAGAGAAAATTCACCCCTCCACTTT
>TRBJ2-7|TRBV14|NA|TRBD1
CASSPDRGVYEQYF
TGTGCCAGCAGCCCGGACAGGGGGGTTTACGAGCAGTACTTC
>TRBJ2-2|TRBV19|few|TRBD1
CASGSTGVTGELFF
TGTGCCAGTGGGTCGACAGGGGTGACCGGGGAGCTGTTTTTT
>TRBJ2-6|TRBV6-6|few|NA
CATRVGFPGANVLTF
TGTGCCACCAGGGTCGGCTTCCCTGGGGCCAACGTCCTGACTTTC
>TRBJ1-6|TRBV27|many|NA
CASSLLGVNYSPLHF
TGTGCCAGCAGTTTGCTCGGGGTGAACTATTCACCCCTCCACTTT
>TRBJ2-7|TRBV7-9|NA|TRBD1
CASSPSEDRVYEQYF
TGTGCCAGCAGCCCCTCCGAGGACAGGGTTTACGAGCAGTACTTC
>TRBJ2-4|TRBV21-1|few|NA
CASSKKTGHSLVQTKNIQYF
TGTGCCAGCAGCAAGAAGACAGGACATTCTTTGGTCCAGACCAAAAACATTCAGTACTTC
>TRBJ1-2|TRBV15|few|NA
CATSSPGAHYGYTF
TGTGCCACCAGCAGCCCCGGGGCCCACTATGGCTACACCTTC
>TRBJ1-2|TRBV7-9|NA|NA
CASSSRGTPAHNYGYTF
TGTGCCAGCAGCTCAAGGGGGACCCCCGCCCATAACTATGGCTACACCTTC
>TRBJ2-1|TRBV20-1|many|NA
CSAIPGTYSYNEQFF
TGCAGTGCTATTCCCGGGACTTACTCCTACAATGAGCAGTTCTTC